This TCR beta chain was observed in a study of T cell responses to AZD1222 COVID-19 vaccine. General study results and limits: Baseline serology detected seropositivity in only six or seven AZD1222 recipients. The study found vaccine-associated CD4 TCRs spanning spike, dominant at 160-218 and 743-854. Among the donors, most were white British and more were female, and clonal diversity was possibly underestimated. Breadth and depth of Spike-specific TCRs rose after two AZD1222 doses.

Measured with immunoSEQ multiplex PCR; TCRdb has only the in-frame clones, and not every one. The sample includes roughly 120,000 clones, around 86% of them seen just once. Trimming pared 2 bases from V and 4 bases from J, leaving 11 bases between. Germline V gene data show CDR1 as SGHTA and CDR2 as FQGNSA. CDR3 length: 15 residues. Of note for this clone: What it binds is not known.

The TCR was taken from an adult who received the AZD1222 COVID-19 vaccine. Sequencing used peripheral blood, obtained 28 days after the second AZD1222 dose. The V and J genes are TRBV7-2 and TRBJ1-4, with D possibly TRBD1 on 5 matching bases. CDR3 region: CASSLSGQGNEKLFF. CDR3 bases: TGTGCCAGCAGCTTATCTGGCCAGGGTAATGAAAAACTGTTTTTT.